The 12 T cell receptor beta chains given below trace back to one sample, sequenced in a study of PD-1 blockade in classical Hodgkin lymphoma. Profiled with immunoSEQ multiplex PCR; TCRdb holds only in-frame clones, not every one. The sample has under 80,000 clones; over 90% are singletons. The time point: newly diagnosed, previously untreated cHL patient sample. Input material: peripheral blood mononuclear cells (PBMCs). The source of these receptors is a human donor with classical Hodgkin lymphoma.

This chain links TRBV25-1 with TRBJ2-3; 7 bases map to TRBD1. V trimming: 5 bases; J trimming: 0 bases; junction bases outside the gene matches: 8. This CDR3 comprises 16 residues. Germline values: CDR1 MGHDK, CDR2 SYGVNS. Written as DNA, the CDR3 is TGTGCCAGCAGTCCGTTCGGGACAGTTAGCACAGATACGCAGTATTTT. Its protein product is CASSPFGTVSTDTQYF.

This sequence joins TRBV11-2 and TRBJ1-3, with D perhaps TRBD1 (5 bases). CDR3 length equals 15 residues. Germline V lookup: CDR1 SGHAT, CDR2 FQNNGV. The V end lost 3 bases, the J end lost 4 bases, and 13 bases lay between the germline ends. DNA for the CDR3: TGTGCCAGCAGCTTGGAAGGGGCGGAAGGAAACACCATATATTTT. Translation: CASSLEGAEGNTIYF. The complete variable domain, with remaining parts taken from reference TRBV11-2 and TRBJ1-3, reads EAGVAQSPRYKIIEKRQSVAFWCNPISGHATLYWYQQILGQGPKLLIQFQNNGVVDDSQLPKDRFSAERLKGVDSTLKIQPAKLEDSAVYLCASSLEGAEGNTIYFGEGSWLTVV.

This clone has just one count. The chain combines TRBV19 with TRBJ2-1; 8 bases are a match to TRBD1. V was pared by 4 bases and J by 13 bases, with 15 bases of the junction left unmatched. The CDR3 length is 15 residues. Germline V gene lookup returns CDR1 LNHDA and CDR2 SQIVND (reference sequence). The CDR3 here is CASSTQSGQGLTQFF. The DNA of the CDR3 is TGTGCCAGTAGTACTCAATCCGGACAGGGCTTGACACAGTTCTTC.

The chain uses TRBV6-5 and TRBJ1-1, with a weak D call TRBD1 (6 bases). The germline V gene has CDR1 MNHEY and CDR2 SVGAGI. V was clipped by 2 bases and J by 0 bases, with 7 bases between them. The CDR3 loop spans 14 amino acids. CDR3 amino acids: CASSYDRMNTEAFF. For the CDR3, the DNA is TGTGCCAGCAGTTACGACAGGATGAACACTGAAGCTTTCTTT.

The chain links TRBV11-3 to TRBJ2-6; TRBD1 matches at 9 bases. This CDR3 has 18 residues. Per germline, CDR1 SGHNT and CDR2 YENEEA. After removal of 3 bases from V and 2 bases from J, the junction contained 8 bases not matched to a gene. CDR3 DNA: TGTGCCAGCAGCTTGGGTACAGGGGGCATGGCTGGGGCCAACGTCCTGACTTTC. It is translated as CASSLGTGGMAGANVLTF.

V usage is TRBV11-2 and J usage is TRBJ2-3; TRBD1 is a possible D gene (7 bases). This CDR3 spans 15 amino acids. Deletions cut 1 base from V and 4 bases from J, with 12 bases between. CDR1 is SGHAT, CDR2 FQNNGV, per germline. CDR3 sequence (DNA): TGTGCCAGCAGCTTAGTGGGCAGGGGGGCAGATACGCAGTATTTT. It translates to CASSLVGRGADTQYF.

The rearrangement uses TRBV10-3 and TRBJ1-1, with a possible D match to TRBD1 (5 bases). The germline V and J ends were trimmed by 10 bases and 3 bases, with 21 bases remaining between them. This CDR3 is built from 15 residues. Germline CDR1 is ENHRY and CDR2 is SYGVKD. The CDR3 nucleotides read TGTGCCACTCACGGGGTTGGAGGGGAGGACACTGAAGCTTTCTTT. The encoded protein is CATHGVGGEDTEAFF.

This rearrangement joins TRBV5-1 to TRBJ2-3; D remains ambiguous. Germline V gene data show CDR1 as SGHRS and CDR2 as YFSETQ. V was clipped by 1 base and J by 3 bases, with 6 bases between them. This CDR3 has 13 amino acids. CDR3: CASSLTPTDTQYF. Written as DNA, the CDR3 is TGCGCCAGCAGCTTGACCCCTACAGATACGCAGTATTTT.

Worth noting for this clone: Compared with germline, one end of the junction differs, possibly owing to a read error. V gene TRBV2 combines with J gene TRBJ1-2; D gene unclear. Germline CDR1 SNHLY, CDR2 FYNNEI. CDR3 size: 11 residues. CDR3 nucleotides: TGTGCCAGCAGGATTGTCGCCCCCCAACACTTC. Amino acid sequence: CASRIVAPQHF.

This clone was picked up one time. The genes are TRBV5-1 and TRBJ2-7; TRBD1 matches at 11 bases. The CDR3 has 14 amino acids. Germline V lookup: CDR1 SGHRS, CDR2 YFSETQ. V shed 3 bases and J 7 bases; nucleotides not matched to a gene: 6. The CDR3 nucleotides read TGCGCCAGCAGCTATGGACAGGGGGCCAGTGAGCAGTACTTC. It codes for CASSYGQGASEQYF.

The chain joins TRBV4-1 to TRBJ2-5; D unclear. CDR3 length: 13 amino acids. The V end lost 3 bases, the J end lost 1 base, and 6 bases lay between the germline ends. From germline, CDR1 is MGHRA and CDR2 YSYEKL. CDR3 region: CASSQTGQETQYF. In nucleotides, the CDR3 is TGCGCCAGCAGCCAGACGGGCCAAGAGACCCAGTACTTC.

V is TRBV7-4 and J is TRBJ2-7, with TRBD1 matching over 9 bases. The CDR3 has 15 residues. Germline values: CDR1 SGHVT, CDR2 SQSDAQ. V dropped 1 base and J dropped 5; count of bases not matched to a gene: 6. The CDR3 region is CASSLVRTGAHEQYF. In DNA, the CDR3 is TGTGCCAGCAGCTTAGTTAGGACAGGGGCCCACGAGCAGTACTTC.